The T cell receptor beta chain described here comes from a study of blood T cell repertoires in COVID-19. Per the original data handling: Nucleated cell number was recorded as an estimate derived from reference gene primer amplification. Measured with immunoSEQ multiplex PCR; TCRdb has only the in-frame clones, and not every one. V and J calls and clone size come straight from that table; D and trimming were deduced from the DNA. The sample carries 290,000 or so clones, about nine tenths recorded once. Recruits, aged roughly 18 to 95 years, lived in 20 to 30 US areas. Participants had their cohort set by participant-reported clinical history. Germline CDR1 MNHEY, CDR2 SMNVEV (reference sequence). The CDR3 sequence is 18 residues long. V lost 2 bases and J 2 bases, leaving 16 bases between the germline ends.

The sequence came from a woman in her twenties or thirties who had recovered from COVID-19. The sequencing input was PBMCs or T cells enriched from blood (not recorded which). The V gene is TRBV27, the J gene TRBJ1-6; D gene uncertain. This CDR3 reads CASSLSGKGWTYNSPLHF. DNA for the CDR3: TGTGCCAGCAGTTTAAGCGGGAAGGGTTGGACCTATAATTCACCCCTCCACTTT.